Each of the 10 T cell receptor beta chains below was sequenced from the same sample in a study of blood T cells in healthy people across ages. Together with a sample-barcoded 5' primer, a J-beta primer mix was included in a second PCR lasting roughly 7 to 11 cycles. TCRdb re-called the 5' RACE reads through MiXCR, storing one row per CDR3 protein. The sample has about 640,000 distinct CDR3 sequences; 25% to 35% are singletons. Sequenced input: blood. The receptors stem from an elderly woman in good health.

The J gene is TRBJ2-2, the V gene TRBV19, with D perhaps assigned TRBD1 or TRBD2 (5 bases each). The CDR3 is made up of 18 amino acids. Germline assignment: CDR1 LNHDA and CDR2 SQIVND (reference sequence). Trimming stripped 0 bases from V and 4 bases from J, with 18 bases between. In DNA form, the CDR3 reads TGTGCCAGTAGTATAGACTACGGGACGCCAAGAACCACCGGGGAGCTGTTTTTT. Translating gives CASSIDYGTPRTTGELFF.

A note on this clonotype: A much larger clone sits a single nucleotide away, making a read error possible. J is TRBJ2-5 and V is TRBV30, with D perhaps TRBD1 or TRBD2 (5 bases each). Matching the DNA end better, TRBJ2-7 makes the J call doubtful. CDR3 length: 15 residues. The germline CDR1 and CDR2 sequences are GTSNPN and SVGIG (reference sequence). This CDR3 is CAWSRVSVRGNEQYF. CDR3 coding DNA: TGTGCCTGGAGTAGGGTGTCGGTCCGGGGCAACGAGCAGTACTTC.

At least ten counts were recorded for this clonotype. The chain combines TRBV12-3 or TRBV12-4 with TRBJ1-5, with 10 positions matching TRBD1. J lost 6 bases, V lost 3 bases, and 2 bases had no gene match. The CDR3 totals 14 residues. CDR3 region: CASSFGTGVQPQHF. In DNA, the CDR3 is TGTGCCAGCAGTTTTGGGACAGGGGTTCAGCCCCAGCATTTT.

On this clonotype itself: This clone may be a read error of a much larger clone one base away. The V call is TRBV5-1, the J call TRBJ2-5; perhaps TRBD1 as D (6 bases). The V gene's germline CDR1 is SGHRS and CDR2 YFSETQ. The CDR3 loop spans 15 amino acids. For the CDR3, the DNA is TGCGTCAGCAGCACCTCAGGGGCGGGTGGCGAGACCCAGTACTTC. Its translation is CVSSTSGAGGETQYF.

About this clonotype itself: Given a much more abundant clone one base away, this may be a read error. As the CDR3 is not closed by the conserved phenylalanine or tryptophan, this likely results from a read error. V is TRBV9 and J is TRBJ1-2; TRBD1 might be the D (5 bases). V was cut by 3 bases and J by 5 bases, with 8 bases left in between. Germline values: CDR1 SGDLS, CDR2 YYNGEE. This CDR3 has 12 residues. The CDR3 loop is CASSEGRYGYTL. The CDR3 DNA follows: TGTGCCAGCAGCGAGGGGCGGTATGGCTACACCTTA.

Note on this clonotype: An end of the junction does not agree with germline; a read error may underlie this. This sequence joins TRBV5-5 and TRBJ1-1; D gene uncertain. CDR1 is SGHKS, CDR2 YYEKEE, per germline (reference sequence). The CDR3 covers 13 residues. CDR3 region: CAGSLSSNTEAFF. CDR3 DNA sequence: TGTGCCGGCAGCTTGAGTAGCAACACTGAAGCTTTCTTT.

This clonotype was recorded a few times. An end of the junction does not agree with germline; a read error may underlie this. The CDR3 loop reads CASSQDPIGQGAFEF. CDR3 sequence (DNA): TGCGCCAGCAGCCAAGATCCAATCGGACAGGGGGCCTTCGAGTTC. The chain has TRBV4-1 and TRBJ2-7; 11 bases fit TRBD1. The CDR3 spans 15 residues. Germline V gene data show CDR1 as MGHRA and CDR2 as YSYEKL.

Details on this clonotype: A much larger clone lies one base from this, so it may be a read error. This chain uses TRBV13 with TRBJ2-1, with D possibly being TRBD1 or TRBD2 (5 bases each). CDR1 and CDR2 (germline): PRHDT, FYEKMQ (reference sequence). CDR3 size: 15 residues. The CDR3 DNA is TGTGTCAGCAGCCGGGACCCGAGCTCCTACAATGAGCAGTTCTTC. Amino acid sequence: CVSSRDPSSYNEQFF.

A remark on this clonotype: A read error is possible here, since a much larger clone lies one base away. This chain links TRBV5-5 with TRBJ2-3; TRBD1 agrees at 9 bases. This CDR3 region has 15 residues. Germline V lookup: CDR1 SGHKS, CDR2 YYEKEE (reference sequence). The CDR3 nucleotides read TGTGCCAGCAGCTTGATGGGACAGGGTATAGATACGCGGTATTTT. Its translation is CASSLMGQGIDTRYF.

This clonotype was observed many times. The chain couples TRBV2 to TRBJ1-2, with D maybe TRBD1 (6 bases). The CDR3 runs 17 residues. The germline gives CDR1 SNHLY, CDR2 FYNNEI. The germline V and J ends were trimmed by 6 bases and 4 bases, with 24 bases remaining between them. Written as DNA, the CDR3 is TGTGCCAGCAGAATGGGTACAGGGCCGCGAGGGCTCTATGGCTACACCTTC. This translates into CASRMGTGPRGLYGYTF.